Listed below are T cell receptor beta chains from one sample, sequenced in a study of CD8 T cells in ankylosing spondylitis. TCRdb fed the 5' RACE reads into MiXCR, producing one record per CDR3 protein. The data show 150,000 to 200,000 distinct CDR3 sequences, 18% seen once. The source material was blood, either unsorted or a sorted T cell fraction (not recorded which). The receptors stem from a male donor with ankylosing spondylitis or in good health (not recorded which). CDR3s leave out the opening cysteine and the closing phenylalanine or tryptophan. D genes are given only for firm matches.

D: .; J: TRBJ1-1; V: TRBV5-1; CDR3: ASSLQGINTEAF
D: .; J: TRBJ1-1; V: TRBV5-1; CDR3: ASSLVSASTEAF
D: .; J: TRBJ1-1; V: TRBV5-1; CDR3: ASSVEPGDTEAF
D: .; J: TRBJ2-7; V: TRBV5-4; CDR3: ASSLEAGNYEQY
D: .; J: TRBJ2-5; V: TRBV7-3; CDR3: ASSSTGGETQY
D: TRBD2; J: TRBJ2-2; V: TRBV20-1; CDR3: SAHAGLATNTGELF
D: .; J: TRBJ2-7; V: TRBV12-3/TRBV12-4; CDR3: ASSFSLGEQY
D: TRBD2; J: TRBJ2-1; V: TRBV28; CDR3: ASSLAGKPYNEQF
D: TRBD2; J: TRBJ2-2; V: TRBV7-7; CDR3: ASSAQLAGNTGELF
D: .; J: TRBJ1-1; V: TRBV5-1; CDR3: ASSKGAEEAF
D: .; J: TRBJ2-3; V: TRBV30; CDR3: AWRKRTDPWNTQY
D: .; J: TRBJ2-2; V: TRBV12-3/TRBV12-4; CDR3: ASSLAGGGRSTGELF
D: TRBD2; J: TRBJ2-1; V: TRBV3-1; CDR3: ASSQVRGRDNEQF
D: .; J: TRBJ1-5; V: TRBV12-3/TRBV12-4; CDR3: ASSLGGGTQPQH
D: .; J: TRBJ2-4; V: TRBV13; CDR3: ASSEGPKNIQY